This paragraph covers one T cell receptor beta chain sequence. The ends lost 7 bases at V and 14 bases at J; junction bases unmatched: 11. This CDR3 is 13 amino acids long. CDR1 LNHDA and CDR2 SQIVND come from the germline V gene (reference sequence). Those who participated ranged in age from roughly 18 to 89 years and resided in 20 to 30 US areas. The data were taken from a study of blood T cell repertoires in COVID-19. TCRdb keeps only in-frame clones here, not all; method: immunoSEQ multiplex PCR. This table holds a few hundred thousand clones, 80% to 90% found once. The TCR was taken from a man aged 25 to 45 who had recovered from COVID-19. Sequencing input: PBMCs or T cells enriched from blood (not recorded which). The genes are TRBV19 and TRBJ1-6, with 7 bases lining up with TRBD1. The CDR3 reads CASTDRDLRALHF. The CDR3 region has the DNA TGTGCCAGTACTGACAGGGACCTGCGGGCCCTCCACTTT.